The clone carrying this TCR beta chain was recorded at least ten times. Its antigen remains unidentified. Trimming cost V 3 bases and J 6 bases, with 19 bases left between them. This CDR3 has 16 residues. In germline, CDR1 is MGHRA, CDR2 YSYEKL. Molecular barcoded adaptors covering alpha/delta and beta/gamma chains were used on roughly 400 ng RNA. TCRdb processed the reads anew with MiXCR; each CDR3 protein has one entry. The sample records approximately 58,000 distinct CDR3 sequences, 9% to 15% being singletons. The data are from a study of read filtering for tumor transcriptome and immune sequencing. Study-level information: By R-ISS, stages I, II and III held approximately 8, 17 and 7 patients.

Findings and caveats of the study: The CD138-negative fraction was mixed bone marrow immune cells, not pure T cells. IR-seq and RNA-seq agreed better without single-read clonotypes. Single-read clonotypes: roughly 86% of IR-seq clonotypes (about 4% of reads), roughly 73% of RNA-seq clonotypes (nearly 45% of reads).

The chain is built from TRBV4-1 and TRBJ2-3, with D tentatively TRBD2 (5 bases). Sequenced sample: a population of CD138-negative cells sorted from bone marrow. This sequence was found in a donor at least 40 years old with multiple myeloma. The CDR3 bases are TGCGCCAGCAGCCAGCACCTCGGAGGAACAGCCGATACGCAGTATTTT. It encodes CASSQHLGGTADTQYF.